The rows below give T cell receptor beta chains drawn from one sample of a study of T cell changes during pregnancy in multiple sclerosis. TCRdb's copy holds only in-frame clones and misses some; the assay was immunoSEQ multiplex PCR. The sample contains around 80,000 clones, around 90% of which appear only once. The source was peripheral blood, collected before pregnancy. These receptors all come from a female donor with multiple sclerosis, enrolled in a pregnancy study. Both conserved end residues are part of each CDR3. D genes are given only for firm matches. Some rows have no size entry. The others give once, few or many, or a class for an expanded clone.

clone_size	d_call	v_call	j_call	cdr3_nt	cdr3_aa
NA	TRBD2	TRBV5-1	TRBJ2-1	TGCGCCAGCAGCGGACGGACTAGCGGGGCGTCAGCGCAGTTCTTC	CASSGRTSGASAQFF
NA	TRBD2	TRBV9	TRBJ2-3	TGTGCCAGCAACCTGGGACTAGCGGGGGGGAAGACTGGCACAGATACGCAGTATTTT	CASNLGLAGGKTGTDTQYF
NA	NA	TRBV15	TRBJ1-5	TGTGCCACCAGCCCGGGGTTGGGCAATCAGCCCCAGCATTTT	CATSPGLGNQPQHF
NA	NA	TRBV9	TRBJ2-6	TGTGCCAGCAGCTTGGACCGGAGGTCTGGGGCCAACGTCCTGACTTTC	CASSLDRRSGANVLTF
NA	NA	TRBV29-1	TRBJ1-3	TGCAGCGTTGCTGACATCAGCTCTGGAAACACCATATATTTT	CSVADISSGNTIYF
NA	NA	TRBV6-4	TRBJ2-4	TGTGCCAGCAGTGACACTTCTCTAGCCAAAAACATTCAGTACTTC	CASSDTSLAKNIQYF
NA	TRBD2	TRBV27	TRBJ2-3	TGTGCCAGCACGACTAGCGGGGGGGCGGATACGCAGTATTTT	CASTTSGGADTQYF
NA	TRBD1	TRBV5-1	TRBJ1-5	TGCGCCAGCATCGGGGTTAGGGACAGGCCTTTCGGGAGCAATCAGCCCCAGCATTTT	CASIGVRDRPFGSNQPQHF
NA	NA	TRBV28	TRBJ1-5	TGTGCCAGCAGCTCGCCCCCGGGCAATCAGCCCCAGCATTTT	CASSSPPGNQPQHF
NA	NA	TRBV6-9	TRBJ1-2	TGTGCCAGCAGGGCGCGCGAGGAGTATGGCTACACCTTC	CASRAREEYGYTF
NA	NA	TRBV28	TRBJ1-1	TGTGCCAGCAAGGAGATGAACACTGAAGCTTTCTTT	CASKEMNTEAFF
NA	NA	TRBV6-5	TRBJ1-4	TGTGCCAGCGGTTTTGACGGGGGTAATGAAAAACTGTTTTTT	CASGFDGGNEKLFF
NA	TRBD1	TRBV7-3	TRBJ1-1	TGTGCCAGCAGCGTAACAGGGGAGGATGAAGCTTTCTTT	CASSVTGEDEAFF
NA	TRBD1	TRBV5-1	TRBJ2-5	TGCGCCAGCAGCTTCCCGGGACAGGGGGACGAGACCCAGTACTTC	CASSFPGQGDETQYF
NA	TRBD2	TRBV5-6	TRBJ2-3	TGTGCCAGCAGGGATAGCGGGGGGGTGGTAGATACGCAGTATTTT	CASRDSGGVVDTQYF
NA	TRBD1	TRBV9	TRBJ2-7	TGTGCCAGCAGCGTAGGACAGGGGCCCTCCTACGAGCAGTACTTC	CASSVGQGPSYEQYF
NA	NA	TRBV30	TRBJ2-1	TGTGCCTGGAGCGCCCGGAGGAATGAGCAGTTCTTC	CAWSARRNEQFF
NA	NA	TRBV18	TRBJ1-1	TGTGCCAGCTCACAGGAGCGGTTTTATTCGGAATACACTGAAGCTTTCTTT	CASSQERFYSEYTEAFF
NA	NA	TRBV10-3	TRBJ2-3	TGTGCCATCAGGGGCGATGAGACAGATACGCAGTATTTT	CAIRGDETDTQYF
once	TRBD1	TRBV7-9	TRBJ1-2	TGTGCCAGCAGCCCAACAGGGGATTATGGCTACACCTTC	CASSPTGDYGYTF
NA	TRBD2	TRBV5-5	TRBJ2-3	TGTGCCAGCAGCCCACCTTCGGGGGGGCCGGAAGATACGCAGTATTTT	CASSPPSGGPEDTQYF
NA	TRBD2	TRBV4-2	TRBJ2-1	TGTGCCAGCAGCAGGACTAGCCACAATGAGCAGTTCTTC	CASSRTSHNEQFF
NA	NA	TRBV4-1	TRBJ1-4	TGCGCCAGCAGCCTTTACAGGGCCCGGGAAAAACTGTTTTTT	CASSLYRAREKLFF
NA	NA	TRBV5-4	TRBJ1-5	TGTGCCAGCAGCTTGAAGTCATCGGGGGGCTCGGGCAATCAGCCCCAGCATTTT	CASSLKSSGGSGNQPQHF